These 11 T cell receptor beta chains came from one sample sequenced in a study of T cells in Graves' hyperthyroidism and ophthalmopathy. Using RNA transcripts as the source, TCR beta CDR3 regions were amplified. HTBI primers drove first-round RT-PCR of the TCR CDR3. TCRdb re-analysed the multiplex PCR reads in MiXCR, keeping a single row per CDR3 protein. Altogether about 500,000 distinct CDR3 sequences are present, approximately 17% being singletons, with the ten largest covering roughly a sixth. The specimen sequenced was blood. The receptors derive from a young woman with Graves' ophthalmopathy.

The CDR3 sequence: CSASISNSPLHF. The CDR3 DNA follows: TGCAGTGCTAGTATAAGTAATTCACCCCTCCACTTT. The rearrangement uses TRBV20-1 and TRBJ1-6, with unresolved D. This CDR3 contains 12 residues. CDR1 and CDR2 (germline): DFQATT, SNEGSKA (reference sequence). Trimming cost V 3 bases and J 6 bases, with 6 bases left between them.

This clonotype was seen repeatedly, ten times or more. V is TRBV27 and J is TRBJ1-1, with D possibly being TRBD1 (5 bases). The CDR3 totals 20 residues. CDR1 is MNHEY, CDR2 SMNVEV, per germline (reference sequence). Trimming stripped 8 bases from V and 3 bases from J, with 34 bases between. In nucleotides, the CDR3 is TGTGCCAGCGGTGGATGGGTTTCGTTCGACGGGGGTATCTCGCACACTGAAGCTTTCTTT. It specifies CASGGWVSFDGGISHTEAFF.

V usage is TRBV5-1 and J usage is TRBJ1-1, with 12 nucleotides matching TRBD1. The length of the CDR3 is 15 residues. Germline lookup yields CDR1 SGHRS and CDR2 YFSETQ. V dropped 3 bases and J dropped 10; count of bases not matched to a gene: 10. CDR3 region: CASSSPGDRGRVAFF. The CDR3 nucleotides read TGCGCCAGCAGCTCCCCAGGGGACAGGGGGCGTGTAGCTTTCTTT.

V gene TRBV6-2 or TRBV6-3 combines with J gene TRBJ2-5; 8 nucleotides agree with TRBD2. The V segment lost 5 bases and the J segment 1 base; nucleotides outside the gene matches: 6. The CDR3 sequence is 15 residues long. CDR1 is MNHEY and CDR2 is SVGEGT in the germline V gene. In DNA form, the CDR3 reads TGTGCCAGCAGTCAAATAGCGGGAACCCAAGAGACCCAGTACTTC. Protein: CASSQIAGTQETQYF.

The chain carries TRBV28 and TRBJ1-1; 7 bases align to TRBD1. CDR1 is MDHEN and CDR2 is SYDVKM in the germline V gene. Unmatched junction bases numbered 8, after V lost 1 base and J lost 0 bases. CDR3 length: 17 amino acids. For the CDR3, the DNA is TGTGCCAGCAGTTTATTAATACAGGGGTCGCTGAACACTGAAGCTTTCTTT. Its protein is CASSLLIQGSLNTEAFF.

This clonotype has at least ten counts. The chain carries TRBV11-3 and TRBJ2-1, with D perhaps being TRBD1 or TRBD2 (5 bases each). The CDR3 has 13 residues. V dropped 5 bases and J dropped 5 bases, with 10 bases sitting between them. Germline values: CDR1 SGHNT, CDR2 YENEEA. CDR3 residues: CASSPRGDNEQFF. The CDR3 region has the DNA TGTGCCAGCAGCCCAAGGGGAGACAATGAGCAGTTCTTC. Full variable domain (outside the CDR3, taken from reference TRBV11-3 and TRBJ2-1): EAGVVQSPRYKIIEKKQPVAFWCNPISGHNTLYWYLQNLGQGPELLIRYENEEAVDDSQLPKDRFSAERLKGVDSTLKIQPAELGDSAVYLCASSPRGDNEQFFGPGTRLTVL.

This clonotype was counted many times. CDR3 residues: CASSQLQLSGKNEQFF. As DNA, the CDR3 is TGTGCCAGCAGCCAACTTCAACTTAGCGGGAAGAATGAGCAGTTCTTC. V usage is TRBV14 and J usage is TRBJ2-1, with 8 bases matching TRBD2. CDR1 SGHDN and CDR2 FVKESK come from the germline V gene. CDR3 length: 16 amino acids. The ends lost 2 bases at V and 7 bases at J; junction bases unmatched: 10.

This chain joins TRBV4-1 and TRBJ1-2; D is unclear. V was pared by 2 bases and J by 5 bases, with 6 bases between. This CDR3 is 12 amino acids long. Germline V gives CDR1 MGHRA, CDR2 YSYEKL. CDR3: CASSQTEYGYTF. As DNA, the CDR3 is TGCGCCAGCAGCCAAACAGAATATGGCTACACCTTC.

This clonotype came up a few times. This chain uses TRBV24-1 with TRBJ2-3, with 10 bases matching TRBD1. Germline lookup yields CDR1 KGHDR and CDR2 SFDVKD. This CDR3 spans 17 amino acids. The junction had 11 bases not matched to a gene; V was cut back by 7 bases and J by 2 bases. The CDR3 bases are TGTGCCACCAGCCTTCCCGAGGACAGGGGGAACACAGATACGCAGTATTTT. As protein: CATSLPEDRGNTDTQYF.

This clonotype has a count of ten or more. The chain uses TRBV20-1 and TRBJ1-1, with no clear D. The V gene's germline CDR1 is DFQATT and CDR2 SNEGSKA (reference sequence). The CDR3 length is 15 residues. V dropped 4 bases and J dropped 1 base, with 16 bases sitting between them. The CDR3: CSAKRAPSRNTEAFF. CDR3 DNA: TGCAGTGCTAAGAGGGCCCCTTCGAGGAACACTGAAGCTTTCTTT.

A note on this clonotype: A much larger clone lies a single base off, so this may be a read error. The rearrangement joins TRBV7-4 to TRBJ2-1; the match to TRBD2 covers 14 bases. Germline V CDR1 and CDR2: SGHVT, SQSDAQ. The CDR3 contains 17 residues. J lost 4 bases, V lost 7 bases, and 9 bases had no gene match. The CDR3 bases are TGTGCCAGCACGGGGGGACTAGCGGGGGACGCTTACAATGAGCAGTTCTTC. Protein sequence: CASTGGLAGDAYNEQFF.